What follows are 5 T cell receptor beta chains derived from one specimen sequenced in a study of CD8 T cells in Susac syndrome (dated by TCRdb to the late 2010s). Library preparation employed the immunoSEQ multiplex PCR assay. RNA was extracted using the RNeasy kit, and about 0.5 to 1 microgram was reverse transcribed with random hexamers. TCRdb redid the processing of the public reads, applying fastp at Q25 and MiXCR, and retained in-frame beta chains. Duplicate CDR3 protein sequences are folded into a single record with the most common DNA and genes. The sample table holds 150,000 to 200,000 distinct CDR3 sequences, of which about 95% were seen once. The ten top clones hold about 0.16% of the sample. Input material: CD8+ T cells from PBMCs. The receptors come from a human donor with multiple sclerosis.

The chain employs TRBV6-5 and TRBJ2-1; TRBD1 aligns across 7 bases. V lost 0 bases, J lost 10 bases, and 9 bases stayed unmatched. Germline CDR1 and CDR2: MNHEY and SVGAGI. The CDR3 loop spans 15 amino acids. The CDR3 spells CASSYSVAGGWEQFF. Here the CDR3 DNA reads TGTGCCAGCAGTTACTCGGTGGCAGGGGGTTGGGAGCAGTTCTTC.

The chain is built from TRBV20-1 and TRBJ2-1, with 9 nucleotides matching TRBD1. Germline loops: CDR1 DFQATT, CDR2 SNEGSKA (reference sequence). This CDR3 region has 15 residues. The trim removed 0 bases at V and 8 bases at J, leaving 8 bases unmatched. The CDR3: CSARDVGTGFDEQFF. The CDR3 DNA reads as TGCAGTGCTAGAGATGTTGGGACAGGGTTCGATGAGCAGTTCTTC.

The chain combines TRBV29-1 with TRBJ1-1; D remains ambiguous. V dropped 3 bases and J dropped 5 bases, with 13 bases sitting between them. Per the germline V gene, CDR1 is SQVTM and CDR2 is ANQGSEA. The CDR3 length is 13 residues. The CDR3 coding sequence is TGCAGCGTTGACCCAGGATCGGGAACTGAAGCTTTCTTT. Protein: CSVDPGSGTEAFF.

This chain links TRBV14 with TRBJ1-1, with 8 bases identical to TRBD1. CDR3 length equals 14 residues. V lost 5 bases and J lost 6; bases outside the gene matches: 8. The germline V gene encodes CDR1 SGHDN and CDR2 FVKESK. The CDR3 sequence is CASSASDRDPEAFF. The CDR3 DNA reads as TGTGCCAGCAGCGCCTCGGACAGGGACCCTGAAGCTTTCTTT.

This clonotype was picked up a small number of times. Its ends do not fully match the called genes, so a read error is possible. The V and J genes are TRBV5-1 and TRBJ2-7, with 7 positions matching TRBD1. This CDR3 has 14 residues. Germline-derived CDR1 and CDR2 are SGHRS and YFSETQ. CDR3 sequence reads: CASSLGDSSYEQYF. CDR3 DNA sequence: TGTGCCAGCAGCTTGGGGGACAGCTCCTACGAGCAGTACTTC.